This entry lists 32 T cell receptor beta chains sequenced from one sample in a study of blood T cell repertoires in COVID-19. The assay was immunoSEQ multiplex PCR, and TCRdb's table has in-frame clones only and misses some. The sample gives 150,000 to 200,000 clones, about four fifths of which show up once; about 6.8% is in the top ten. Sequencing used peripheral blood. These receptors all come from an older man with active or convalescent COVID-19.

This chain's CDR3 is CAWGTSGNKFF. The CDR3 bases are TGTGCCTGGGGAACTAGCGGGAACAAGTTCTTC. The V gene is TRBV30, the J gene TRBJ2-1; the match to TRBD2 covers 10 bases. V was pared by 5 bases and J by 14 bases, with 6 bases of the junction left unmatched. This CDR3 has 11 amino acids. In germline, CDR1 is GTSNPN, CDR2 SVGIG (reference sequence).

The chain recombines TRBV7-9 with TRBJ1-1; D perhaps matches TRBD1 (6 bases). Germline V gene sequence: CDR1 SEHNR, CDR2 FQNEAQ (reference sequence). The CDR3 length is 14 residues. The V end was cut by 5 bases, the J end by 8 bases, with 18 bases between. CDR3 region: CASSLTGKTPEAFF. DNA of the CDR3: TGTGCCAGCAGCCTCACAGGGAAAACCCCGGAAGCTTTCTTT.

V usage is TRBV30 and J usage is TRBJ1-1; the D gene is possibly TRBD1 (5 bases). The germline V and J ends were trimmed by 0 bases and 3 bases, with 14 bases remaining between them. Germline V gene data show CDR1 as GTSNPN and CDR2 as SVGIG (reference sequence). The CDR3 spans 15 residues. As DNA, the CDR3 is TGTGCCTGGAGTGTTCAGGGAAGGGTTGACACTGAAGCTTTCTTT. This sequence encodes CAWSVQGRVDTEAFF.

The chain has TRBV29-1 and TRBJ1-2; tentative D call: TRBD1 (6 bases). CDR3 length: 12 amino acids. Per germline, CDR1 SQVTM and CDR2 ANQGSEA. V was pared by 2 bases and J by 8 bases, with 12 bases between. CDR3 in amino acids: CSVERRGGGYTF. The CDR3 nucleotides read TGCAGCGTTGAAAGGCGGGGGGGCGGCTACACCTTC.

The CDR3 spells CASSLYPATNTEAFF. CDR3 bases: TGTGCCAGCAGCTTATATCCCGCAACAAACACTGAAGCTTTCTTT. V and J are TRBV11-2 and TRBJ1-1; D is unresolved. This CDR3 region has 15 residues. Trimming stripped 2 bases from V and 2 bases from J, with 12 bases between. Germline values: CDR1 SGHAT, CDR2 FQNNGV. Full variable domain (outside the CDR3, taken from reference TRBV11-2 and TRBJ1-1): EAGVAQSPRYKIIEKRQSVAFWCNPISGHATLYWYQQILGQGPKLLIQFQNNGVVDDSQLPKDRFSAERLKGVDSTLKIQPAKLEDSAVYLCASSLYPATNTEAFFGQGTRLTVV.

V usage is TRBV10-3 and J usage is TRBJ2-7, with TRBD2 identical over 11 bases. Germline V lookup: CDR1 ENHRY, CDR2 SYGVKD. The CDR3 contains 17 residues. J was trimmed by 0 bases and V by 1 base; bases with no gene match: 5. The CDR3 coding sequence is TGTGCCATCAGTGAGTTGGGTACTAGCGGGAGCTCCTACGAGCAGTACTTC. It is translated as CAISELGTSGSSYEQYF.

J is TRBJ2-1 and V is TRBV7-5; the D call TRBD1 from the table was never checked on the DNA. TRBV7-5 is reported as a pseudogene. The CDR3 extends over 16 amino acids. The CDR3 nucleotides are TGTGCCAGAAGCCATAGTGCAGGGGTAGATTTCCATGAGCAGTTCTTC. Translation: CARSHSAGVDFHEQFF.

This clone was seen a few times. This chain links TRBV27 with TRBJ1-5; maybe TRBD1 (5 bases). Germline V gene sequence: CDR1 MNHEY, CDR2 SMNVEV (reference sequence). The CDR3 is made up of 15 amino acids. V dropped 2 bases and J dropped 1 base, with 9 bases sitting between them. The CDR3 loop is CASSLGGGSNQPQHF. CDR3 nucleotides: TGTGCCAGCAGTTTAGGCGGGGGAAGCAATCAGCCCCAGCATTTT.

The chain is built from TRBV30 and TRBJ2-3; D remains unclear. CDR1 GTSNPN and CDR2 SVGIG come from the germline V gene (reference sequence). The CDR3 extends over 13 amino acids. V was cut by 5 bases and J by 5 bases, with 14 bases left in between. Here the CDR3 DNA reads TGTGCCTGGGGCACCACTGAGAAAGATACGCAGTATTTT. Translation: CAWGTTEKDTQYF.

This clone was recorded a few times. The chain employs TRBV11-3 and TRBJ2-2; 9 nucleotides agree with TRBD1. CDR1 SGHNT and CDR2 YENEEA come from the germline V gene. V was clipped by 1 base and J by 4 bases; unmatched bases: 4. The CDR3 runs to 16 residues. CDR3 in DNA: TGTGCCAGCAGCTTAGGGGGACAGGGATCCACCGGGGAGCTGTTTTTT. Its protein product is CASSLGGQGSTGELFF. The full variable domain, completed using reference TRBV11-3 and TRBJ2-2, is EAGVVQSPRYKIIEKKQPVAFWCNPISGHNTLYWYLQNLGQGPELLIRYENEEAVDDSQLPKDRFSAERLKGVDSTLKIQPAELGDSAVYLCASSLGGQGSTGELFFGEGSRLTVL.

The V call is TRBV11-3, the J call TRBJ1-1; D call uncertain. Germline loops: CDR1 SGHNT, CDR2 YENEEA. Trimming pared 1 base from V and 1 base from J, leaving 7 bases between. This CDR3 region has 14 residues. The DNA for the CDR3 is TGTGCCAGCAGCTTAGGACCAGGGAACACTGAAGCTTTCTTT. As protein: CASSLGPGNTEAFF.

The chain couples TRBV9 to TRBJ1-2; the D is unclear. CDR1 SGDLS and CDR2 YYNGEE come from the germline V gene. Trimming cost V 0 bases and J 4 bases, with 16 bases left between them. The CDR3 totals 16 residues. This CDR3 is CASSVGEAGGLYGYTF. CDR3 sequence (DNA): TGTGCCAGCAGCGTAGGAGAAGCAGGAGGGCTCTATGGCTACACCTTC.

In DNA form, the CDR3 reads TGTGCCAGCTCAGCTCCCGGGACAGGGTATAACGAGCAGTACTTC. Translating gives CASSAPGTGYNEQYF. This chain links TRBV18 with TRBJ2-7; 9 bases align to TRBD1. The CDR3 runs 15 residues. With V trimmed by 5 bases and J by 5 bases, 10 bases remained unmatched. The V gene's germline CDR1 is KGHSH and CDR2 LQKENI.

The chain joins TRBV29-1 to TRBJ2-7, with 8 positions matching TRBD1. The V gene's germline CDR1 is SQVTM and CDR2 ANQGSEA. The junction had 4 bases not matched to a gene; V was cut back by 6 bases and J by 3 bases. The CDR3 extends over 12 amino acids. This CDR3 reads CSVATGVYEQYF. Here the CDR3 DNA reads TGCAGCGTGGCGACAGGGGTCTACGAGCAGTACTTC.

This chain connects TRBV7-6 to TRBJ1-5; D is undetermined. The germline gives CDR1 SGHVS, CDR2 FNYEAQ. The CDR3 spans 13 residues. Trimming left V 3 bases short and J 4 bases short, with 7 bases between. CDR3 nucleotides: TGTGCCAGCAGCTTTGGGAGTAATCAGCCCCAGCATTTT. Protein sequence: CASSFGSNQPQHF.

This clone was seen just once. This chain links TRBV5-6 with TRBJ1-2; possible D gene TRBD1, 5 bases. The CDR3 has 15 residues. Trimming left V 4 bases short and J 7 bases short, with 20 bases between. The germline gives CDR1 SGHDT, CDR2 YYEEEE. CDR3 residues: CASSPTGEGRGGYTF. For the CDR3, the DNA is TGTGCCAGCAGCCCAACCGGGGAGGGGAGGGGTGGCTACACCTTC.

V and J are TRBV6-4 and TRBJ2-1; perhaps TRBD2 as D (5 bases). CDR1 and CDR2 from the germline V gene are MRHNA and SNTAGT. The V end was cut by 3 bases, the J end by 3 bases, with 12 bases between. This CDR3 is 15 amino acids long. CDR3 amino acids: CASSEGGPGYNEQFF. Written as DNA, the CDR3 is TGTGCCAGCAGTGAGGGCGGGCCGGGCTACAATGAGCAGTTCTTC.

This rearrangement joins TRBV10-2 to TRBJ1-5, with D perhaps matching TRBD1 (6 bases). The germline V gene encodes CDR1 WSHSY and CDR2 SAAADI. There are 17 residues in the CDR3. V lost 3 bases to trimming and J lost 1 base, with 16 bases between them. CDR3 protein: CASSEGQWSISNQPQHF. Here the CDR3 DNA reads TGCGCCAGCAGTGAAGGACAGTGGAGTATAAGCAATCAGCCCCAGCATTTT.

The chain carries TRBV5-1 and TRBJ2-7, with 8 bases fitting TRBD1. Germline V gene lookup returns CDR1 SGHRS and CDR2 YFSETQ. J was trimmed by 2 bases and V by 2 bases; bases with no gene match: 3. This CDR3 comprises 14 residues. This chain's CDR3 is CASSLQGDTYEQYF. CDR3 nucleotide sequence: TGCGCCAGCAGCTTACAGGGGGACACCTACGAGCAGTACTTC.

This clone was counted many times. The rearrangement joins TRBV9 to TRBJ1-2, with D possibly being TRBD1 (6 bases). Germline V gene lookup returns CDR1 SGDLS and CDR2 YYNGEE. The length of the CDR3 is 13 residues. Trimming cost V 3 bases and J 7 bases, with 13 bases left between them. This CDR3 is CASSARGAFGYTF. The CDR3 DNA follows: TGTGCCAGCAGCGCCCGGGGGGCCTTTGGCTACACCTTC.

The chain has TRBV5-1 and TRBJ2-3, with D perhaps matching TRBD2 (5 bases). The CDR3 totals 15 residues. Germline V gives CDR1 SGHRS, CDR2 YFSETQ. V gave up 9 bases and J gave up 3 bases, with 20 bases separating them. The CDR3 bases are TGCGCCACTCGGCGAGGCGAACTAGGGACAGATACGCAGTATTTT. It translates to CATRRGELGTDTQYF.

This chain connects TRBV18 to TRBJ2-1, with 8 nucleotides matching TRBD1. This CDR3 region has 14 residues. From germline, CDR1 is KGHSH and CDR2 LQKENI. V was clipped by 5 bases and J by 3 bases; unmatched bases: 3. CDR3 bases: TGTGCCAGCTCAGACAGGGGCATCTACAATGAGCAGTTCTTC. Translated: CASSDRGIYNEQFF.

V is TRBV14 and J is TRBJ2-7, with 10 nucleotides matching TRBD2. The ends lost 1 base at V and 6 bases at J; junction bases unmatched: 15. CDR1 is SGHDN and CDR2 is FVKESK in the germline V gene. This CDR3 comprises 18 residues. CDR3 in DNA: TGTGCCAGCAGCCAAGGCGAACTTACTAGCGGGGTGCTGGGCGAGCAGTACTTC. It translates to CASSQGELTSGVLGEQYF.

The chain joins TRBV6-1 to TRBJ2-5, with D perhaps matching TRBD1 (5 bases). The V end was cut by 1 base, the J end by 2 bases, with 11 bases between. The CDR3 has 15 residues. Germline values: CDR1 MNHNS, CDR2 SASEGT. The CDR3: CASSEVRTKQETQYF. CDR3 bases: TGTGCCAGCAGTGAAGTAAGGACAAAGCAAGAGACCCAGTACTTC.

Turning to this clone: Additional DNA sequences in this sample encode the identical CDR3. V gene TRBV6-5 combines with J gene TRBJ1-3, with 8 bases matching TRBD1. Trimming cost V 0 bases and J 1 base; bases outside gene matches: 2. CDR1 is MNHEY, CDR2 SVGAGI, per germline. This CDR3 region has 16 residues. CDR3 bases: TGTGCCAGCAGTTACTCCCACAGGGGGTCTGGAAACACCATATATTTT. Residues: CASSYSHRGSGNTIYF.

This chain links TRBV4-1 with TRBJ1-5, with D possibly TRBD1 on 5 matching bases. The V end was cut by 0 bases, the J end by 7 bases, with 7 bases between. The CDR3 is 13 amino acids. The germline V gene encodes CDR1 MGHRA and CDR2 YSYEKL. CDR3 protein: CASSQEDTQPQHF. The CDR3 DNA reads as TGCGCCAGCAGCCAAGAGGACACCCAGCCCCAGCATTTT.

The rearrangement joins TRBV5-1 to TRBJ1-2, with TRBD1 matching 7 bases. CDR1 is SGHRS and CDR2 is YFSETQ in the germline V gene. This CDR3 is 14 amino acids long. With 5 bases clipped from V and 5 bases from J, the junction kept 9 bases outside the gene matches. Here the CDR3 reads CASRNPGGSYGYTF. CDR3 nucleotide sequence: TGCGCCAGCAGAAATCCAGGGGGTAGTTATGGCTACACCTTC.

This chain joins TRBV5-1 and TRBJ2-7, with 7 bases matching TRBD2. V shed 3 bases, J shed 4 bases, and the junction held 7 bases outside the gene matches. The CDR3 length is 14 residues. Germline loops: CDR1 SGHRS, CDR2 YFSETQ. CDR3 protein: CASSSQRGPYEQYF. The DNA for the CDR3 is TGCGCCAGCAGCTCCCAGCGGGGACCGTACGAGCAGTACTTC.

This clone showed up just once. This chain joins TRBV5-5 and TRBJ2-5; 9 nucleotides line up with TRBD1. J was trimmed by 4 bases and V by 4 bases; bases with no gene match: 8. The V gene's germline CDR1 is SGHKS and CDR2 YYEKEE (reference sequence). The CDR3 is made up of 15 amino acids. The CDR3 DNA is TGTGCCAGCAGCCCAATACCGGGACAGGGAGAGACCCAGTACTTC. It specifies CASSPIPGQGETQYF.

V gene TRBV9 combines with J gene TRBJ1-1; 9 nucleotides agree with TRBD1. Germline CDR1 reads SGDLS; CDR2 reads YYNGEE. This CDR3 contains 13 residues. J was trimmed by 10 bases and V by 4 bases; bases with no gene match: 8. The CDR3 spells CASSPRDRDRAFF. The CDR3 nucleotides read TGTGCCAGCAGCCCACGGGACAGGGATAGAGCTTTCTTT.

This chain links TRBV19 with TRBJ2-2; D perhaps matches TRBD1 (6 bases). CDR3 length: 13 amino acids. Trimming cost V 6 bases and J 5 bases, with 10 bases left between them. Germline V gene lookup returns CDR1 LNHDA and CDR2 SQIVND (reference sequence). For the CDR3, the DNA is TGTGCCAGTAGCGTACAGGGTACCGGGGAGCTGTTTTTT. It yields the protein CASSVQGTGELFF.

For the CDR3, the DNA is TGTGCCACCAGCAAGGAGGGGCCGGTTAATGAGCAGTTCTTC. It translates to CATSKEGPVNEQFF. The chain is built from TRBV15 and TRBJ2-1, with D perhaps matching TRBD2 (6 bases). CDR3 length: 14 residues. Germline values: CDR1 LNHNV, CDR2 YYDKDF (reference sequence). V gave up 4 bases and J gave up 7 bases, with 14 bases separating them.